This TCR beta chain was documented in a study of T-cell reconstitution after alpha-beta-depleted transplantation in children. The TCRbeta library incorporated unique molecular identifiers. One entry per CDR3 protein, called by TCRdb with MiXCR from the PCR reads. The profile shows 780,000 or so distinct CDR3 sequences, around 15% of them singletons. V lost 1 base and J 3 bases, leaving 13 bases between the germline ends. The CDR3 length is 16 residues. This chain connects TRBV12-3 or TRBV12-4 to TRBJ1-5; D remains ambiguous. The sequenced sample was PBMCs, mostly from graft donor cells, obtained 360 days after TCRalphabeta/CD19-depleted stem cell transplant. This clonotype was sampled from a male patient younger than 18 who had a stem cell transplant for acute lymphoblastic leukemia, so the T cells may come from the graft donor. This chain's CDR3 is CASSLGGGRYNQPQHF. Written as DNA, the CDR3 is TGTGCCAGCAGTTTAGGTGGAGGGAGGTACAATCAGCCCCAGCATTTT.